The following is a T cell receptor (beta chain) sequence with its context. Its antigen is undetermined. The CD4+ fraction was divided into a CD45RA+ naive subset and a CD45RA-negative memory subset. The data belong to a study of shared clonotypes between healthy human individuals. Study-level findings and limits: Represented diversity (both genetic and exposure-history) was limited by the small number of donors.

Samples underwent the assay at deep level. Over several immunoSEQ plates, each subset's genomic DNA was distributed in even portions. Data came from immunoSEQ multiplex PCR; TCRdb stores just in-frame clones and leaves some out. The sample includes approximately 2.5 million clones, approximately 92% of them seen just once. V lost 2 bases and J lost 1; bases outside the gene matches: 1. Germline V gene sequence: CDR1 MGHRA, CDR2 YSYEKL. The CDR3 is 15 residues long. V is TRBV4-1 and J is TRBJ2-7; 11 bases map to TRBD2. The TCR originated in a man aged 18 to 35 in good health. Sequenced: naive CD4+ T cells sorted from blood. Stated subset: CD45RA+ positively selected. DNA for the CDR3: TGCGCCAGCAGCCAAAGACTAGCGGGATCCTACGAGCAGTACTTC. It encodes CASSQRLAGSYEQYF.